This T cell receptor (beta chain) was sequenced in a study of cytomegalovirus exposure and HLA in healthy donors. Overall study results and limits: Most of the TCR beta V segments (in an earlier analysis) were productive either about 87% or about 30% of the time. With high specificity and sensitivity, the classifier reportedly diagnosed cytomegalovirus status.

Comments on this clone: Its antigen is as yet unknown.

V shed 2 bases and J shed 6 bases, with 20 bases lying between them. The V gene's germline CDR1 is MNHNS and CDR2 SASEGT. This CDR3 contains 18 residues. Researchers ran the PCR with 60 Vbeta and 13 Jbeta primers. Some clones are missing from TCRdb's copy, which holds only in-frame ones; the method was immunoSEQ multiplex PCR. There are around 110,000 clones in the sample; about 76% occur only once, and roughly 6% lies in the top ten. The chain uses TRBV6-1 and TRBJ1-6; tentatively, D is TRBD1 (6 bases). Input material: PBMCs. The sequence was collected from a woman aged 45-59 years in good health and CMV-seropositive. The CDR3 here is CASSELEGGGQRNSPLHF. CDR3 sequence (DNA): TGTGCCAGCAGTGAATTGGAGGGAGGGGGACAACGTAATTCACCCCTCCACTTT.